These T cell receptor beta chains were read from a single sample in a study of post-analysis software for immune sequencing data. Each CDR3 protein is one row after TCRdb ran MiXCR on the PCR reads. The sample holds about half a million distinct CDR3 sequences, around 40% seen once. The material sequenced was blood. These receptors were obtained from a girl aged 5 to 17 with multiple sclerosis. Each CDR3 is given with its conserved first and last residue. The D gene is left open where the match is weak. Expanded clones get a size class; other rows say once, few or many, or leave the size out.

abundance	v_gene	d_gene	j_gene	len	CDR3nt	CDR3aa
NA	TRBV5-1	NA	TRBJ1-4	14	TGCGCCAGCAGCTCCCAGGGAACTAATGAAAAACTGTTTTTT	CASSSQGTNEKLFF
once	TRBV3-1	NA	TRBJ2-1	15	TGTGCCAGCAGCCAAGATCGGGGGACCTACAATGAGCAGTTCTTC	CASSQDRGTYNEQFF
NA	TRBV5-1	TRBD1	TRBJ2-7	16	TGCGCCAGCAGCCAACACCGGGACAGGGGGGCCTACGAGCAGTACTTC	CASSQHRDRGAYEQYF
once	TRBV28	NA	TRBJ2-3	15	TGTGCCAGCAGTTACAGGGGGGGAAGCACAGATACGCAGTATTTT	CASSYRGGSTDTQYF
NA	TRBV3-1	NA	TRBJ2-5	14	TGTGCTAGCAGCCAGGTGCCTATTCAAGAGACCCAGTACTTC	CASSQVPIQETQYF
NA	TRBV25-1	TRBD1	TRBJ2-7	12	TGTGCCAGCACGGACAGGGCCTACGAGCAGTACTTC	CASTDRAYEQYF
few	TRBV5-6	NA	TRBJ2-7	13	TGTGCCAGCAGCTTGGGCAGGGAATACGAGCAGTACTTC	CASSLGREYEQYF
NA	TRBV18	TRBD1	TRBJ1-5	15	TGTGCCAGCTCACCCAACAGGGGAGTGGATCAGCCCCAGCATTTT	CASSPNRGVDQPQHF
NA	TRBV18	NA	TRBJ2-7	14	TGTGCCAGCTCTCACCGGGGGCCTATGGACGAGCAGTACTTC	CASSHRGPMDEQYF
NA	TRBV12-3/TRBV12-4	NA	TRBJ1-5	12	TGTGCCAGCAGCCGCCTCTCTCAGCCCCAGCATTTT	CASSRLSQPQHF
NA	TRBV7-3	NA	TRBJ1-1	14	TGTGCCGGCAGCTTCTCGGGAGAGGGGACTGAAGCTTTCTTT	CAGSFSGEGTEAFF
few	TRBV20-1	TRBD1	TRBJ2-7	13	TGCAGTGCCCGAGGACAGGGCCCTGTCGAGCAGTACTTC	CSARGQGPVEQYF
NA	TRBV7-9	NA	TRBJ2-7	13	TGTGCCAGCACGACAGCTAACTCCTACGAGCAGTACTTC	CASTTANSYEQYF
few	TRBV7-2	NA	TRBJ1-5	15	TGTGCCAGCAGCTTCTCAGGTCATAGCAATCAGCCCCAGCATTTT	CASSFSGHSNQPQHF
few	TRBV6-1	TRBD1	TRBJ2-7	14	TGTGCCAGCAGAGTATCAGGGGGAACCTACGAGCAGTACTTC	CASRVSGGTYEQYF
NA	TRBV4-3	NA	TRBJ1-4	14	TGCGCCAGCAGCCAAGGGGCTTATAATGAAAAACTGTTTTTT	CASSQGAYNEKLFF
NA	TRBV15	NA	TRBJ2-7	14	TGTGCCACCAGCAGAGGGGACACCTCCTACGAGCAGTACTTC	CATSRGDTSYEQYF
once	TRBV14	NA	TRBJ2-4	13	TGTGCCAGCAGCCTAGGAGCTAGAAACATTCAGTACTTC	CASSLGARNIQYF
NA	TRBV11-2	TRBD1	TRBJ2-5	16	TGTGCCAGCAGCCCCTGGACAGGGGGCGCGTTGGAGACCCAGTACTTC	CASSPWTGGALETQYF
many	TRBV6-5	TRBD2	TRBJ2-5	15	TGTGCCAGCAGTTACTCACGGGAGGGCCGTGAGACCCAGTACTTC	CASSYSREGRETQYF
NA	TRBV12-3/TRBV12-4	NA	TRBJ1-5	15	TGTGCCAGCAGTTTTTATATTGGACAGCATCAGCCCCAGCATTTT	CASSFYIGQHQPQHF
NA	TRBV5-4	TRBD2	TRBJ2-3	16	TGTGCCAGCAGCCTCAGACTAGCGGGAGGGAGGGATACGCAGTATTTT	CASSLRLAGGRDTQYF
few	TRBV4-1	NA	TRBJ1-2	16	TGCGCCAGCAGCCAAGATTGGCTTCGGTCCGTCTATGGCTACACCTTC	CASSQDWLRSVYGYTF